This TCR beta chain was recorded in a study of sequential checkpoint blockade in melanoma. Looking at the study overall: Each arm's sequence ended with maintenance nivolumab.

CDR1 is SGHDN, CDR2 FVKESK, per germline. J lost 3 bases, V lost 1 base, and 12 bases had no gene match. This CDR3 contains 20 residues. The protocol was immunoSEQ multiplex PCR, while the TCRdb copy is restricted to in-frame clones and leaves out a portion. The sample consists of about 20,000 clones, roughly 53% of them appearing once. Indicated treatment: randomized to nivolumab then ipilimumab (arm A) or the reverse (arm B). No patient had prior DNA-damaging chemotherapy. Sorted cells were live CD3+CD8+, lacking CD19 and CD56, from PBMCs. This clonotype was obtained from a human donor with melanoma. The specimen comprised CD8+ T cells sorted from blood (inferred from file names), sampled from a patient given nivolumab and ipilimumab in sequence. This rearrangement joins TRBV14 to TRBJ2-1, with TRBD2 matching over 13 bases. The CDR3 bases are TGTGCCAGCAGCCAAGGGATAACTAGCGGGGGGGCGATATACTACAATGAGCAGTTCTTC. Its protein product is CASSQGITSGGAIYYNEQFF.